This TCR beta chain was sequenced for a study of human CD8 memory T cell subsets. The source of the PBMC was buffy coats of healthy donors. The CDR3 runs to 15 residues. Germline loops: CDR1 DFQATT, CDR2 SNEGSKA (reference sequence). The study's findings and limits: Stem-like memory and precursor exhausted T cell repertoires had very little in common with each other.

Notes on this clonotype: The antigen is unknown.

UMI-labeled 5' RACE yielded the TCR beta libraries. No DNA is given; TCRdb re-called the 5' RACE reads and lists each CDR3 protein once. The listing contains about 5,500 distinct CDR3 sequences. The TCR comes from a human donor in good health. The sequencing sample was made of CD8+ T cells from PBMCs. The chain joins TRBV20-1 to TRBJ1-1; lacking DNA, the TRBD1 call made by TCRdb goes unchecked. CDR3 in amino acids: CSARLPGQGFTEAFF.